These 17 T cell receptor beta chains share one sample of origin, sequenced in a study of shared clonotypes between healthy human individuals. Method: immunoSEQ multiplex PCR; TCRdb's copy keeps in-frame clones and lacks some. The sample holds fewer than 1.4 million clones, around three quarters seen once. Material: memory CD4+ T cells from PBMCs. Subset in this sample: CD45RA-negative fraction. These receptors were collected from a man between 18 and 35 years old in good health. Some clones in this sample may be carry-over from other donors' samples.

This chain connects TRBV30 to TRBJ2-7; a possible D gene is TRBD1 (6 bases). The germline V gene encodes CDR1 GTSNPN and CDR2 SVGIG (reference sequence). The length of the CDR3 is 14 residues. Trimming cost V 3 bases and J 0 bases, with 12 bases left between them. This CDR3 reads CAWRLTGSSYEQYF. Written as DNA, the CDR3 is TGTGCCTGGAGGTTGACAGGTAGCTCCTACGAGCAGTACTTC.

The chain joins TRBV27 to TRBJ2-5; D ambiguous. This CDR3 comprises 14 residues. V was cut by 1 base and J by 5 bases, with 11 bases left in between. Germline CDR1 MNHEY, CDR2 SMNVEV (reference sequence). DNA for the CDR3: TGTGCCAGCAGTTTATTCGCGACATTGGAGACCCAGTACTTC. Its translation is CASSLFATLETQYF.

The chain joins TRBV5-8 to TRBJ1-2; D gene ambiguous. The CDR3 length is 13 residues. Germline loops: CDR1 SGHTS, CDR2 YDEGEE. Trimming took off 3 bases at V and 3 bases at J, with 9 bases between the two ends. In DNA form, the CDR3 reads TGTGCCAGCAGCTGGTGGCCCGACTATGGCTACACCTTC. Residues: CASSWWPDYGYTF. Looking up the rest from reference TRBV5-8 and TRBJ1-2 gives the full variable domain: EAGVTQSPTHLIKTRGQQATLRCSPISGHTSVYWYQQALGLGLQFLLWYDEGEERNRGNFPPRFSGRQFPNYSSELNVNALELEDSALYLCASSWWPDYGYTFGSGTRLTVV.

This chain uses TRBV5-4 with TRBJ2-5; D is undetermined. The V end lost 1 base, the J end lost 1 base, and 8 bases lay between the germline ends. Per the germline V gene, CDR1 is SGHNT and CDR2 is YYREEE (reference sequence). This CDR3 is built from 14 residues. DNA of the CDR3: TGTGCCAGCAGCTTGACGTGGGGCCAAGAGACCCAGTACTTC. It yields the protein CASSLTWGQETQYF.

The V and J genes are TRBV7-3 and TRBJ2-3, with D possibly being TRBD1 (6 bases). This CDR3 is 16 amino acids long. Germline assignment: CDR1 SGHTA and CDR2 FQGTGA. V shed 0 bases and J shed 6 bases, with 16 bases lying between them. Here the CDR3 DNA reads TGTGCCAGCAGCTTAACCGCAGGGGAGTCGGGTGATACGCAGTATTTT. Translating it yields CASSLTAGESGDTQYF.

This clone was observed a few times. At the DNA level, this CDR3 is encoded by other sequences in the same sample as well. J is TRBJ2-2 and V is TRBV5-1, with 9 bases aligning to TRBD1. Germline CDR1 SGHRS, CDR2 YFSETQ. V lost 0 bases, J lost 3 bases, and 0 bases stayed unmatched. CDR3 length: 15 amino acids. In DNA form, the CDR3 reads TGCGCCAGCAGCTTGGGACAGGGGGACACCGGGGAGCTGTTTTTT. Protein product: CASSLGQGDTGELFF.

This chain links TRBV5-1 with TRBJ2-5, with D perhaps matching TRBD2 (5 bases). The J call may be mistaken, given a closer DNA end match to TRBJ2-7. The germline V gene has CDR1 SGHRS and CDR2 YFSETQ. The CDR3 is made up of 13 amino acids. CDR3 sequence (DNA): TGCGCCAGCAGCTTCGATAGCGCCTACGAGCAGTACTTC. It is translated as CASSFDSAYEQYF.

The CDR3 DNA reads as TGCAGCGGGACTAGGGGGGCAGATACGCAGTATTTT. As protein: CSGTRGADTQYF. The chain couples TRBV29-1 to TRBJ2-3; D perhaps matches TRBD2 (7 bases). The CDR3 is 12 residues long. Trimming removed 7 bases at V and 4 bases at J, with 12 bases between. CDR1 is SQVTM, CDR2 ANQGSEA, per germline.

The J gene is TRBJ1-1, the V gene TRBV18; no clear D gene. Germline V gene data show CDR1 as KGHSH and CDR2 as LQKENI. CDR3 length: 14 residues. V was shortened by 3 bases and J by 4 bases, with 12 bases between the two germline ends. The CDR3 sequence: CASSPIETFTEAFF. CDR3 DNA sequence: TGTGCCAGCTCACCGATAGAAACGTTCACTGAAGCTTTCTTT.

The rearrangement links TRBV29-1 to TRBJ2-5; 10 bases fit TRBD2. Losses at the gene ends were 8 bases for V and 1 base for J; bases not matched to a gene: 7. This CDR3 contains 14 residues. Germline CDR1 SQVTM, CDR2 ANQGSEA. This CDR3 reads CSTALAGVQETQYF. The CDR3 DNA reads TGCAGCACGGCCCTAGCGGGAGTCCAAGAGACCCAGTACTTC.

This clone was seen only a few times. The rearrangement joins TRBV5-4 to TRBJ1-4; possible D gene TRBD1, 5 bases. V gave up 1 base and J gave up 3 bases, with 7 bases separating them. The CDR3 runs to 14 residues. Germline V lookup: CDR1 SGHNT, CDR2 YYREEE (reference sequence). The CDR3 is CASSLRGANEKLFF. The CDR3 DNA reads as TGTGCCAGCAGCTTGCGGGGGGCTAATGAAAAACTGTTTTTT. The full variable domain, with the rest looked up from reference TRBV5-4 and TRBJ1-4, is ETGVTQSPTHLIKTRGQQVTLRCSSQSGHNTVSWYQQALGQGPQFIFQYYREEENGRGNFPPRFSGLQFPNYSSELNVNALELDDSALYLCASSLRGANEKLFFGSGTQLSVL.

CDR3 sequence (DNA): TGTGCCAGCAGCCCCGGGACTAGCGGCTCCTACAATGAGCAGTTCTTC. It yields the protein CASSPGTSGSYNEQFF. The chain combines TRBV7-3 with TRBJ2-1; 11 nucleotides match TRBD2. Germline CDR1 is SGHTA and CDR2 is FQGTGA. The CDR3 has 16 amino acids. Trimming at V came to 5 bases and at J to 0 bases, leaving 3 bases not matched to a gene.

V usage is TRBV7-2 and J usage is TRBJ2-7; tentatively, D is TRBD1 (6 bases). CDR1 is SGHTA, CDR2 FQGNSA, per germline. Trimming removed 5 bases at V and 3 bases at J, with 14 bases between. The CDR3 sequence is 14 residues long. CDR3 amino acids: CASSLDSLFYEQYF. Here the CDR3 DNA reads TGTGCCAGCAGCCTGGACAGCCTCTTCTACGAGCAGTACTTC.

This chain joins TRBV5-1 and TRBJ2-7; D gene uncertain. Trimming pared 2 bases from V and 2 bases from J, leaving 8 bases between. This CDR3 spans 13 amino acids. Germline lookup yields CDR1 SGHRS and CDR2 YFSETQ. CDR3 nucleotide sequence: TGCGCCAGCAGCTTCGCTAGTCCCTACGAGCAGTACTTC. This translates into CASSFASPYEQYF.

The chain has TRBV2 and TRBJ2-3; D uncertain. Germline-derived CDR1 and CDR2 are SNHLY and FYNNEI. This CDR3 contains 14 residues. V was clipped by 8 bases and J by 6 bases, with 18 bases between them. In DNA form, the CDR3 reads TGTGCCAGCCGCGAGAGGCGGAATGCGGATACGCAGTATTTT. Its translation: CASRERRNADTQYF.

J is TRBJ1-2 and V is TRBV28, with 9 bases lining up with TRBD1. The CDR3 totals 16 residues. V trimming: 6 bases; J trimming: 6 bases; junction bases outside the gene matches: 14. CDR1 and CDR2 from the germline V gene are MDHEN and SYDVKM. The CDR3 sequence is CASSSSPRDRVDGYTF. In DNA form, the CDR3 reads TGTGCCAGCAGCTCCTCCCCCCGGGACAGGGTGGATGGCTACACCTTC.

The chain couples TRBV18 to TRBJ2-1, with a possible D match to TRBD1 (6 bases). This CDR3 has 13 amino acids. Looked up from germline, CDR1 is KGHSH and CDR2 is LQKENI. Trimming cost V 2 bases and J 9 bases, with 11 bases left between them. The CDR3, as DNA: TGTGCCAGCTCACCAGGCAGGGGCACTGAGCAGTTCTTC. Translation: CASSPGRGTEQFF.